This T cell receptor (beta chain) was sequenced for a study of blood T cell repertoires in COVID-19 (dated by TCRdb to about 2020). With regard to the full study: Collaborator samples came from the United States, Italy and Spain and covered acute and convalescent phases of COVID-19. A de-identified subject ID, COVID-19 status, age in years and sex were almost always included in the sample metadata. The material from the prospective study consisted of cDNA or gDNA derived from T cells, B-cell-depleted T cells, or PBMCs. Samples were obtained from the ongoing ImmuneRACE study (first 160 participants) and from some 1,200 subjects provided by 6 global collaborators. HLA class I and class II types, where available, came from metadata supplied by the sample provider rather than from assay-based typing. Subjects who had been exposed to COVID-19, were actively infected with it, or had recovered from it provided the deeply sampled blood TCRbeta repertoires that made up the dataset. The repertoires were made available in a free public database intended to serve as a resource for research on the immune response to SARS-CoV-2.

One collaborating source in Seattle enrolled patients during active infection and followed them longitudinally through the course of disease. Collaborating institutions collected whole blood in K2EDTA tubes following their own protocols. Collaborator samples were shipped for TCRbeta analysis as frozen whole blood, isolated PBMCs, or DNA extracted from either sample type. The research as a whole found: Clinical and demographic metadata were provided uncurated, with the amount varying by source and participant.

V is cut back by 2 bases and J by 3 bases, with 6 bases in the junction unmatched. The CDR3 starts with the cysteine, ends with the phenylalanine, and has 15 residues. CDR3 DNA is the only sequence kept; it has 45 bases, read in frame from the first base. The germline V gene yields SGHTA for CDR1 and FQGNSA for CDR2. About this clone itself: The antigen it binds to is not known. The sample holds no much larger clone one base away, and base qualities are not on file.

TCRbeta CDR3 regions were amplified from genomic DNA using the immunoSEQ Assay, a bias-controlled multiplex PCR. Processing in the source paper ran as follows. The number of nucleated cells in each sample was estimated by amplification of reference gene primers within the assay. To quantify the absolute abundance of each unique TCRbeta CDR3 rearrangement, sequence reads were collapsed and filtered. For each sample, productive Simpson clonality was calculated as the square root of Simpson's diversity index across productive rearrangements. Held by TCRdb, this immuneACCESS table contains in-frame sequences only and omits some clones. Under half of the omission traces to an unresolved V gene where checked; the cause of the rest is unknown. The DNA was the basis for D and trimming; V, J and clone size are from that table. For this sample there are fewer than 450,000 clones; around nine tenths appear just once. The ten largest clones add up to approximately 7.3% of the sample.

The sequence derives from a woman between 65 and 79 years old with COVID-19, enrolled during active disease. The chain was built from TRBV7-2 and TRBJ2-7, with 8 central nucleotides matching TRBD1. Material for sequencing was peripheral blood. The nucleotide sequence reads TGTGCCAGCAGCTTAACGTGGGACAGGCTCTACGAGCAGTACTTC. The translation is CASSLTWDRLYEQYF. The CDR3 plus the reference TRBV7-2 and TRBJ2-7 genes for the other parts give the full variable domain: GAGVSQSPSNKVTEKGKDVELRCDPISGHTALYWYRQSLGQGLEFLIYFQGNSAPDKSGLPSDRFSAERTGGSVSTLTIQRTQQEDSAVYLCASSLTWDRLYEQYFGPGTRLTVT.